This entry lists 27 T cell receptor beta chains sequenced from one sample in a study of T cell clonality in common variable immunodeficiency. Produced via immunoSEQ multiplex PCR; TCRdb's table is partial and in-frame only. The sample gives approximately 42,000 clones, none seen only once, and the top ten clones hold 1.3% to 1.5%. The sequenced sample consisted of peripheral blood mononuclear cells. Receptors originate from a person aged 18-70 years in good health.

This clone was recorded at least ten times. CDR3 residues: CASSARDRDFSYNEQFF. The part of the CDR3 DNA that was read is TGTGCCAGCAGCGCTCGGGACAGGGATTTCTCCTACAATGAG. This sequence joins TRBV9 and TRBJ2-1; 9 nucleotides agree with TRBD1. The read comes to an end 3 residues before the CDR3 does, leaving the germline J gene to fill in the end. The V gene end was trimmed by 3 bases and the J gene end by 0 bases; junction bases not matched to a gene: 7. Germline loops: CDR1 SGDLS, CDR2 YYNGEE. This CDR3 has 17 amino acids.

This clone was counted ten times or more. The junction departs from germline at one end; a sequencing error may be responsible. The CDR3 extends 3 residues past the end of the read, so its final part is completed from the germline J gene. The chain joins TRBV7-7 to TRBJ2-7; a weak D match, TRBD2 (5 bases). The germline V gene encodes CDR1 SSHAT and CDR2 FNYEAQ (reference sequence). This CDR3 has 13 residues. The CDR3 spells CASSLAQGYEQYF. The covered CDR3 bases are TGTGCTAGCAGCTTAGCGCAAGGGTACGAG.

In its sample, this clone was seen many times. Read coverage stops 3 residues before the CDR3 terminus; the germline J gene supplies the remainder. The chain uses TRBV2 and TRBJ2-1; 10 bases agree with TRBD2. With 6 bases clipped from V and 3 bases from J, the junction kept 5 bases outside the gene matches. Germline assignment: CDR1 SNHLY and CDR2 FYNNEI. The CDR3 is made up of 15 amino acids. CDR3 bases read: TGTGCCAGCAGCACCGGGACTAGCGACTACAATGAG. Translated, it gives CASSTGTSDYNE. The entire CDR3 reads CASSTGTSDYNEQFF.

Ten or more counts support this clone. The read stops 3 residues short of the end of the CDR3; the missing end is completed from the germline J gene. The chain is built from TRBV15 and TRBJ2-7, with D maybe TRBD2 (5 bases). CDR1 and CDR2 from the germline V gene are LNHNV and YYDKDF (reference sequence). The CDR3 loop spans 15 amino acids. V was cut by 5 bases and J by 5 bases, with 19 bases left in between. CDR3 DNA (partial): TGTGCCACCAGCTCCCGGACGGGGATCGCGAACGAG. Translation: CATSSRTGIANE. The complete CDR3 sequence is CATSSRTGIANEQYF.

This clone was observed at least ten times. Sequencing ends 3 residues short of the CDR3 end; the germline J gene provides the rest. The gene calls are TRBV3-1 (or the pseudogene TRBV3-2) and TRBJ2-7, with D tentatively TRBD1 or TRBD2 (6 bases each). CDR1 is LGHDT and CDR2 is YNNKEL in the germline V gene (reference sequence). The CDR3 contains 16 residues. The V gene lost 0 bases and the J gene lost 6 bases, with 18 bases spanning the gap. CDR3 DNA, as far as it was read: TGTGCCAGCAGCCAAGATTCGGGCGTAGGGGGAGGCGAG. Its translation is CASSQDSGVGGGE. The complete CDR3 reads CASSQDSGVGGGEQYF.

In this sample, this clone turned up many times. The DNA ends 3 residues before the CDR3 does, and the rest of the CDR3 is filled in from the germline J gene. The rearrangement joins TRBV19 to TRBJ1-5; maybe TRBD1 (6 bases). The ends were cut back, 3 bases at V and 2 bases at J, with 20 bases in the middle. The CDR3 is 18 residues long. Germline V CDR1 and CDR2: LNHDA, SQIVND (reference sequence). The CDR3 here is CASSITQGRRDGNQPQHF. CDR3 DNA (partial): TGTGCCAGTAGTATCACTCAGGGGCGTAGAGATGGCAATCAGCCC. Full variable domain (missing parts from reference TRBV19 and TRBJ1-5): DGGITQSPKYLFRKEGQNVTLSCEQNLNHDAMYWYRQDPGQGLRLIYYSQIVNDFQKGDIAEGYSVSREKKESFPLTVTSAQKNPTAFYLCASSITQGRRDGNQPQHFGDGTRLSIL.

The sample holds many counts of this clone. The read comes to an end 3 residues before the CDR3 does, leaving the germline J gene to fill in the end. The chain joins TRBV20-1 to TRBJ1-5; TRBD1 agrees at 8 bases. The ends lost 1 base at V and 2 bases at J; junction bases unmatched: 7. Germline CDR1 reads DFQATT; CDR2 reads SNEGSKA (reference sequence). The CDR3 sequence is 16 residues long. Here the CDR3 reads CSARGADRGGNQPQHF. CDR3 DNA, as far as it was read: TGCAGTGCTAGAGGCGCCGACAGGGGTGGCAATCAGCCC.

The CDR3 is CASSYTGVMNTEAFF. The sequenced part of the CDR3 DNA is TGTGCCAGCTCCTACACAGGCGTTATGAACACTGAA. The rearrangement uses TRBV18 and TRBJ1-1, with D perhaps TRBD1 (5 bases). The read is 3 residues too short to cover the CDR3 end, so that end is filled in from the germline J gene. CDR1 and CDR2 (germline): KGHSH, LQKENI. Trimming took 6 bases from V and 0 from J, leaving 14 bases between them. The CDR3 spans 15 residues. The full variable domain, completed using reference TRBV18 and TRBJ1-1, is NAGVMQNPRHLVRRRGQEARLRCSPMKGHSHVYWYRQLPEEGLKFMVYLQKENIIDESGMPKERFSAEFPKEGPSILRIQQVVRGDSAAYFCASSYTGVMNTEAFFGQGTRLTVV.

This clone was found many times. Sequencing ends 3 residues short of the CDR3 end; the germline J gene provides the rest. The chain uses TRBV5-6 and TRBJ2-5; D gene uncertain. CDR3 length: 12 amino acids. V lost 3 bases and J 0 bases, leaving 3 bases between the germline ends. From germline, CDR1 is SGHDT and CDR2 YYEEEE. The CDR3 bases that were read are TGTGCCAGCAGCTCCAACCAAGAGACC. Protein: CASSSNQET. The whole CDR3 sequence is CASSSNQETQYF.

This clone was counted many times. The read ends 3 residues before the CDR3 terminus; that terminus is restored from the germline J gene. J is TRBJ1-5 and V is TRBV18; D perhaps matches TRBD1 (6 bases). The germline CDR1 and CDR2 sequences are KGHSH and LQKENI. This CDR3 region has 14 residues. With 3 bases removed from V and 1 base from J, the gap between germline ends came to 7 bases. Incomplete CDR3 DNA: TGTGCCAGCTCACCGGACAGAAGCAATCAGCCC. The encoded protein is CASSPDRSNQP. The full CDR3 protein reads CASSPDRSNQPQHF.

This clone was recorded at least ten times. From the germline J gene comes the end of the CDR3, since the read stops 3 residues before it. The chain links TRBV5-1 to TRBJ2-2; no clear D. Germline CDR1 reads SGHRS; CDR2 reads YFSETQ. This CDR3 is 15 amino acids long. V lost 1 base to trimming and J lost 0 bases, with 7 bases between them. The CDR3 reads CASSLIPTNTGELFF. The sequenced part of the CDR3 DNA is TGCGCCAGCAGCTTGATTCCTACGAACACCGGGGAG.

This clone appeared many times. The read terminates 3 residues ahead of where the CDR3 ends, so the germline J gene completes it. The chain has TRBV29-1 and TRBJ1-2; D is uncertain. CDR1 SQVTM and CDR2 ANQGSEA come from the germline V gene. This CDR3 is 13 amino acids long. CDR3 bases read: TGCAGCGTTGAAGATCCGGGGTGGAGAGGC. Amino acid sequence: CSVEDPGWRG. The full CDR3 reads CSVEDPGWRGYTF.

This clone was detected many times. The CDR3 end falls 3 residues outside the read, so it is completed with the germline J gene. This sequence joins TRBV19 and TRBJ1-2; D possibly corresponds to TRBD1 (6 bases). Germline CDR1 is LNHDA and CDR2 is SQIVND (reference sequence). Between the trimmed V and J ends, which lost 6 bases and 6 bases, there was a span of 20 bases. The CDR3 is made up of 15 amino acids. The part of the CDR3 DNA that was read is TGTGCCAGTAGATCCCATCGCGGGGGGGGCAATGGC. This gives the protein CASRSHRGGGNG. The whole CDR3 region reads CASRSHRGGGNGYTF.

In this sample, this clone turned up many times. The read terminates 3 residues before the CDR3 end, so the remaining end is supplied by the germline J gene. The same CDR3 is also encoded by other DNA sequences in this sample. V usage is TRBV7-2 and J usage is TRBJ1-3; possible D gene TRBD1, 6 bases. V lost 4 bases and J 2 bases, leaving 9 bases between the germline ends. This CDR3 has 14 amino acids. Germline CDR1 is SGHTA and CDR2 is FQGNSA. CDR3: CASSSQGPGNTIYF. The sequenced CDR3 bases are TGTGCCAGCAGCTCTCAGGGGCCTGGAAACACC.

This clone was counted at least ten times. The read terminates 3 residues before the CDR3 end, so the remaining end is supplied by the germline J gene. V gene TRBV6-2 or TRBV6-3 combines with J gene TRBJ2-7; D is undetermined. CDR3 length equals 11 residues. Germline CDR1 and CDR2: MNHEY and SVGEGT. V dropped 6 bases and J dropped 3 bases, with 6 bases sitting between them. CDR3 amino acids: CASSPLYEQYF. CDR3 DNA (partial): TGTGCCAGCAGCCCCCTCTACGAG.

This clone was counted many times. Germline and junction disagree at one end, which may indicate a read error. The read terminates 3 residues ahead of where the CDR3 ends, so the germline J gene completes it. Other DNA sequences within the sample encode an identical CDR3. The chain employs TRBV4-2 and TRBJ1-2, with unresolved D. The V gene's germline CDR1 is LGHNA and CDR2 YNFKEQ. There are 14 residues in the CDR3. This CDR3 is CASSQEVELPKYTF. The sequenced part of the CDR3 DNA is TGCGCCAGCAGCCAAGAAGTTGAACTACCAAAG.

This clone showed up many times. The CDR3 end lies 3 residues beyond the end of the read and is filled in from the germline J gene. The chain combines TRBV3-1 (or the pseudogene TRBV3-2) with TRBJ2-1; D might be TRBD1 (6 bases). In germline, CDR1 is LGHDT, CDR2 YNNKEL (reference sequence). The V end lost 4 bases, the J end lost 4 bases, and 14 bases lay between the germline ends. The CDR3 loop spans 15 amino acids. The DNA read from the CDR3 is TGTGCCAGCAGCCTGACAGGAGCGATGTACAATGAG. Translated, it gives CASSLTGAMYNE. The whole CDR3 reads CASSLTGAMYNEQFF.

This clone was observed many times. Coverage ceases 3 residues before the CDR3 finishes, and the germline J gene fills in the end. V gene TRBV12-3 or TRBV12-4 combines with J gene TRBJ2-1, with 7 positions matching TRBD1. V lost 6 bases to trimming and J lost 5 bases; unmatched junction nucleotides: 7. The CDR3 sequence is 14 residues long. The CDR3 bases that were read are TGTGCCAGCAGCCTGGGGACAGACCACAATGAG. It yields the protein CASSLGTDHNE. Given in full, the CDR3 is CASSLGTDHNEQFF.

This clone was counted many times. The read terminates 3 residues before the CDR3 end, so the remaining end is supplied by the germline J gene. The V and J genes are TRBV5-1 and TRBJ2-3, with D perhaps being TRBD1 or TRBD2 (5 bases each). V lost 7 bases to trimming and J lost 5 bases, with 23 bases between them. Germline CDR1 and CDR2: SGHRS and YFSETQ. This CDR3 contains 16 residues. The CDR3 is CASGEGPRSVRDTQYF. The sequenced CDR3 bases are TGCGCCAGCGGCGAGGGGCCTAGGTCAGTGCGAGATACG.

This clone was detected ten times or more. The missing CDR3 end, 3 residues past where the read stops, is filled in from the germline J gene. The chain joins TRBV2 to TRBJ1-5, with D maybe TRBD1 (5 bases). V was clipped by 6 bases and J by 1 base, with 13 bases between them. Germline V gene lookup returns CDR1 SNHLY and CDR2 FYNNEI. The CDR3 is made up of 15 amino acids. The CDR3 here is CASSWEGRSNQPQHF. Partial CDR3 DNA: TGTGCCAGCAGCTGGGAGGGGAGAAGCAATCAGCCC.

At least ten counts were recorded for this clone. Coverage ceases 3 residues before the CDR3 finishes, and the germline J gene fills in the end. The chain employs TRBV20-1 and TRBJ2-1, with D perhaps matching TRBD2 (6 bases). The CDR3 consists of 14 residues. The germline CDR1 and CDR2 sequences are DFQATT and SNEGSKA (reference sequence). V shed 2 bases and J shed 9 bases, with 17 bases lying between them. CDR3 protein: CSARRLGGFGEQFF. CDR3 bases read: TGCAGTGCTAGACGCCTCGGGGGTTTTGGTGAG.

This clone was seen a few times. Read coverage stops 3 residues before the CDR3 terminus; the germline J gene supplies the remainder. The chain employs TRBV19 and TRBJ1-6; TRBD1 aligns across 7 bases. The CDR3 loop spans 12 amino acids. Germline CDR1 is LNHDA and CDR2 is SQIVND (reference sequence). J gave up 7 bases and V 8 bases, and 2 bases lay outside the gene matches. This CDR3 is CASRQGNSPLHF. Incomplete CDR3 DNA: TGTGCCAGTCGACAGGGCAATTCACCC.

Ten or more counts support this clone. The read is 3 residues too short to cover the CDR3 end, so that end is filled in from the germline J gene. This chain links TRBV29-1 with TRBJ1-1, with TRBD1 identical over 7 bases. With V trimmed by 6 bases and J by 1 base, 11 bases remained unmatched. Germline loops: CDR1 SQVTM, CDR2 ANQGSEA. The CDR3 spans 15 residues. CDR3 bases read: TGCAGCGTAAGGGAACAGGGACAGAAGAACACTGAA. Translating gives CSVREQGQKNTE. Given in full, the CDR3 is CSVREQGQKNTEAFF.

The table lists this clone with many counts. The CDR3 here is CAWVAGVREQFF. The CDR3 DNA, read in part, is TGTGCCTGGGTAGCGGGAGTGCGTGAG. The chain carries TRBV30 and TRBJ2-1; TRBD2 matches at 9 bases. Read data end 3 residues before the CDR3 end; the end is taken from the germline J gene. V shed 5 bases, J shed 9 bases, and the junction held 5 bases outside the gene matches. The germline CDR1 and CDR2 sequences are GTSNPN and SVGIG (reference sequence). This CDR3 spans 12 amino acids.

This clone was recorded at least ten times. The read falls 3 residues short of the CDR3 end, and the missing part is taken from the germline J gene. This sequence joins TRBV28 and TRBJ1-5; 7 bases line up with TRBD1. The CDR3 covers 14 residues. The junction had 6 bases not matched to a gene; V was cut back by 8 bases and J by 2 bases. Germline assignment: CDR1 MDHEN and CDR2 SYDVKM. The sequenced CDR3 bases are TGTGCCAGCCGGGGGACAGCCCGCAATCAGCCC. It specifies CASRGTARNQP. The full-length CDR3 reads as CASRGTARNQPQHF.

This clone was counted ten times or more. The read finishes 3 residues shy of the CDR3 end, and the germline J gene is used to complete it. The chain joins TRBV5-6 to TRBJ1-1; D is perhaps TRBD1 (6 bases). V lost 1 base, J lost 7 bases, and 8 bases lay in between. The CDR3 spans 12 residues. Per the germline V gene, CDR1 is SGHDT and CDR2 is YYEEEE. CDR3 DNA, as far as it was read: TGTGCCAGCAGCTTGAACAGGGTTGAA. As protein: CASSLNRVE. The entire CDR3 reads CASSLNRVEAFF. The full variable domain, with the rest looked up from reference TRBV5-6 and TRBJ1-1, is DAGVTQSPTHLIKTRGQQVTLRCSPKSGHDTVSWYQQALGQGPQFIFQYYEEEERQRGNFPDRFSGHQFPNYSSELNVNALLLGDSALYLCASSLNRVEAFFGQGTRLTVV.

This clone showed up many times. The read falls 3 residues short of the CDR3 end, and the missing part is taken from the germline J gene. V usage is TRBV6-7 and J usage is TRBJ2-3; 10 bases agree with TRBD1. TRBV6-7 is placed among ORFs of uncertain function. J lost 6 bases, V lost 2 bases, and 8 bases had no gene match. The CDR3 has 16 amino acids. CDR3 region: CASSYRGDRGLDTQYF. CDR3 DNA (partial): TGTGCCAGCAGTTACAGAGGAGACAGGGGGCTGGATACG.